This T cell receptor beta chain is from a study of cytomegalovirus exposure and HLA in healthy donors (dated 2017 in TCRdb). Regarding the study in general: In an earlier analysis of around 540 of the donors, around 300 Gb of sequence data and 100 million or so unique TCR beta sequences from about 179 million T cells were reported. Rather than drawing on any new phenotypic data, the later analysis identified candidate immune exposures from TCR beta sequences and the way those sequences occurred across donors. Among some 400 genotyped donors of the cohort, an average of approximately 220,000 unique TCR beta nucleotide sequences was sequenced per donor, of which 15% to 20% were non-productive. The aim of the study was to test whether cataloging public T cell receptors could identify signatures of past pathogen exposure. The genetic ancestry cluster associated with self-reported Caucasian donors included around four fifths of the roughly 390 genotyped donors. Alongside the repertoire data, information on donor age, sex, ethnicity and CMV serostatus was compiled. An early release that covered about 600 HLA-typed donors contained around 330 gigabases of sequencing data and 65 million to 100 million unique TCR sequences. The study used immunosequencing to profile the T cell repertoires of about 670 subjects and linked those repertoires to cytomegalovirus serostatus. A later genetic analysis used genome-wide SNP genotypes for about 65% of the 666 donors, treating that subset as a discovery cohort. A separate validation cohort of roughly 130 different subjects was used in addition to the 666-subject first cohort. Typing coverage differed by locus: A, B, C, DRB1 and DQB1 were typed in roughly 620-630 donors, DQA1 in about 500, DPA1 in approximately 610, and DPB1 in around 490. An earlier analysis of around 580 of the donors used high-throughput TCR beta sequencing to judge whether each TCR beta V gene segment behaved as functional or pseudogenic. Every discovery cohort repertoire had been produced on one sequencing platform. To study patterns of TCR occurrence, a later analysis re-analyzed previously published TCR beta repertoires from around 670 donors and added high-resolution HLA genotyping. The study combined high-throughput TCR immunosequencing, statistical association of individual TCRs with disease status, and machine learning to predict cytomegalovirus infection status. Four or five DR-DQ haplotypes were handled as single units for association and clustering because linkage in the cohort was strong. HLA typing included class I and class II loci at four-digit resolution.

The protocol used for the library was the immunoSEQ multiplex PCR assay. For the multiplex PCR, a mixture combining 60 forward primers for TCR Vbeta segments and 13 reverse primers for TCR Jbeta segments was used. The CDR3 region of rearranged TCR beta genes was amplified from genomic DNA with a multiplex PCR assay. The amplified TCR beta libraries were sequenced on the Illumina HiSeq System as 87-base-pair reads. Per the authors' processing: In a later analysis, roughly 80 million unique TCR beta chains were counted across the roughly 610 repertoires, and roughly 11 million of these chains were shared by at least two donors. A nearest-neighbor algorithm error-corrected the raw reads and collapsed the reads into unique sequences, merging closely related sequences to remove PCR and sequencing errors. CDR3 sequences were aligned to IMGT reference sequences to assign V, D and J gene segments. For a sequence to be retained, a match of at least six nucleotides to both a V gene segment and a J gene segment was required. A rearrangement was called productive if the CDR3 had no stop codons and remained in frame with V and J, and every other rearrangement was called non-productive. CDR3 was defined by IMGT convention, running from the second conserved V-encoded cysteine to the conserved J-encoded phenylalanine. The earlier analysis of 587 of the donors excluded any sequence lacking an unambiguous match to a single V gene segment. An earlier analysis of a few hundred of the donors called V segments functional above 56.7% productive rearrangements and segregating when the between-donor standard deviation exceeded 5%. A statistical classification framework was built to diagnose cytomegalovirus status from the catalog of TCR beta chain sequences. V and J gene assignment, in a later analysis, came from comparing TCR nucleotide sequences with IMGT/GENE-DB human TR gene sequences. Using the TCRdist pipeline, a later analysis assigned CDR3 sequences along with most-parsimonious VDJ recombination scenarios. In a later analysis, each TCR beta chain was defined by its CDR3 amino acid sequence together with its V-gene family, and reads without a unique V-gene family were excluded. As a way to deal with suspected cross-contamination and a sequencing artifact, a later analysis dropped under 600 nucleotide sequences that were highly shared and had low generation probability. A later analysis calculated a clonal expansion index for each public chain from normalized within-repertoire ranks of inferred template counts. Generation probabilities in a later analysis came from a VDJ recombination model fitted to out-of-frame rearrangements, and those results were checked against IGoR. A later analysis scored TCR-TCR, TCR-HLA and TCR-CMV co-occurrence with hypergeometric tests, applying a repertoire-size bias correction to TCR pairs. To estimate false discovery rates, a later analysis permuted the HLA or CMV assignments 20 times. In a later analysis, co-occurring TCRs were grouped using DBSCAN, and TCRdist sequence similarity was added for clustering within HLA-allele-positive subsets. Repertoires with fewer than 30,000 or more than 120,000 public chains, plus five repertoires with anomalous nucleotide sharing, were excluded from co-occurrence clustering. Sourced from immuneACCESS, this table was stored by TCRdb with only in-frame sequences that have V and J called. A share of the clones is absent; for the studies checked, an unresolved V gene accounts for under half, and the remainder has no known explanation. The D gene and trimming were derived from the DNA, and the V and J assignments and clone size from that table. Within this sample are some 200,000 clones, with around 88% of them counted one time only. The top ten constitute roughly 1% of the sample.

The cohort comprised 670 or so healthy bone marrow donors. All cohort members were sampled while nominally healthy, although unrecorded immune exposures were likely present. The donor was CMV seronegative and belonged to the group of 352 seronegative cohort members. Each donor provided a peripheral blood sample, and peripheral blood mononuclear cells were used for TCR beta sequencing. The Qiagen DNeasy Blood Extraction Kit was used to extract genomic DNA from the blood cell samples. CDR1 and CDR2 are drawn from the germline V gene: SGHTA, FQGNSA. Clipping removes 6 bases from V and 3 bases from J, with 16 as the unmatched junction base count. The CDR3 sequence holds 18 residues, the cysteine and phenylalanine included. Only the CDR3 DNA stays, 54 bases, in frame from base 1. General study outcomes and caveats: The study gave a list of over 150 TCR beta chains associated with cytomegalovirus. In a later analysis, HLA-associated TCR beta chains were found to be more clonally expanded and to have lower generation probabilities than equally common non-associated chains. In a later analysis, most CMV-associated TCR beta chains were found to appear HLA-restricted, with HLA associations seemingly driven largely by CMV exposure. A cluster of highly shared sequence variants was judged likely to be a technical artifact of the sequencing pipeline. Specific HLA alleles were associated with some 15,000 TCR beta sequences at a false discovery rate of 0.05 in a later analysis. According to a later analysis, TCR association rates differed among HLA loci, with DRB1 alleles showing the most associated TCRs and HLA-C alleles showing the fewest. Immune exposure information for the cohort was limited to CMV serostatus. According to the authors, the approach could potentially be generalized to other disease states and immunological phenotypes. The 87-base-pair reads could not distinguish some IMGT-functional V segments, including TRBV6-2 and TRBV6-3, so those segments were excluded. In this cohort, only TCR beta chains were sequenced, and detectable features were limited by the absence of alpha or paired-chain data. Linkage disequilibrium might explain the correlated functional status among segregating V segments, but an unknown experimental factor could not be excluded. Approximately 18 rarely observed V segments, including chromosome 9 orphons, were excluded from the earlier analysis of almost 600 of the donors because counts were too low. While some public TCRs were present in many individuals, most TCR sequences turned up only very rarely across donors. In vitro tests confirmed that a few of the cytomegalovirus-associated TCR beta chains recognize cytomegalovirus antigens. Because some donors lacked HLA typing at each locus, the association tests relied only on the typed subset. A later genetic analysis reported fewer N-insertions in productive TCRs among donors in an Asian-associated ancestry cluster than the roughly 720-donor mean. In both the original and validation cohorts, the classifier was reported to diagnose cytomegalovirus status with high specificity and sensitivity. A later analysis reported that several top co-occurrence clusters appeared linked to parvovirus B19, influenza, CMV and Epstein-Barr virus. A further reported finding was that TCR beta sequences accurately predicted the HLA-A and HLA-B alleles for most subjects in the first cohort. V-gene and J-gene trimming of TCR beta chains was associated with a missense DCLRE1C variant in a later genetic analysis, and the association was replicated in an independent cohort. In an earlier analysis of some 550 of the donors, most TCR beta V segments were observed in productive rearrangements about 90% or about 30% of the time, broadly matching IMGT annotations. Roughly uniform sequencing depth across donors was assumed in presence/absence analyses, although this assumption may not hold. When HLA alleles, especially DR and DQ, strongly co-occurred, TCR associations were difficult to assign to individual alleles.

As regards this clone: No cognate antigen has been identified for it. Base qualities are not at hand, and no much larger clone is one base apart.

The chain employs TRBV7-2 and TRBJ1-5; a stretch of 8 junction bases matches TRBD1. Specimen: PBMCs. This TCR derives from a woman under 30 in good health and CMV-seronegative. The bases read TGTGCCAGCAGTCGTGTTGCTGGGACAGGCGTTTCCAATCAGCCCCAGCATTTT. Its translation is CASSRVAGTGVSNQPQHF.